Detailed here is one T cell receptor beta chain. What this receptor recognizes is not known. Per-nucleotide qualities are absent, and no much larger clonotype sits a single base away. The data derive from a study of tumor and adjacent non-tumor tissue in lung cancer (dated by TCRdb to the late 2010s). About the full investigation: The cohort included some 11 adenocarcinoma, 2 squamous cell carcinoma and 1 small cell lung cancer patients. Among the roughly 15 patients, ages ranged from roughly 30 to 76 years, roughly ten were men and 5 were women, and disease was TNM stage I to III. In total, sequencing yielded under 150 million productive TCRbeta reads, which works out to an average of about 4.17 million reads per sample. Using bulk TCRbeta repertoires from over 14 lung cancer patients, the study set lung tumor tissue side by side with matched distant non-tumor lung tissue. TCRbeta CDR3 sequencing was performed on thirty paired specimens, with one tumor sample and one normal lung sample collected per patient. Broader findings and caveats from the paper: Peripheral blood was not sequenced, so blood TCRbeta repertoires were not examined in the lung cancer patients of the study. A significantly larger cumulative share of the repertoire was made up by the top 100 clones in normal lung than in tumor tissue. The cohort had only 15 or so patients, and the authors noted that larger samples and more detailed clinical data are needed. Tumor tissue showed significantly higher TCR diversity (inverse Simpson) than normal lung tissue, at 431.37 vs 166.20 (P = 0.0075, Mann-Whitney U test). The sequencing platform is not named in the methods, and unique molecular identifiers are not mentioned. Younger patients had significantly higher TCR diversity, and higher tumor TCR diversity was associated with shorter overall and disease-free survival.

The CDR1 and CDR2 encoded by the germline V gene (reference sequence) are DFQATT and SNEGSKA. Clipping removes 0 bases from V and 7 bases from J, with 9 as the unmatched junction base count. Counted from cysteine to phenylalanine, this CDR3 has 15 amino acids. Of the read, only the CDR3 DNA is kept; its 45 bases are in frame from base 1. RNA was extracted from bulk unsorted tissue and checked for quality with a NanoDrop ND-1000 and an Agilent 2100. Newly diagnosed lung cancer patients without prior chemotherapy who had been admitted for thoracic surgery in China between August and November 2014 were enrolled as donors. Anyone who had undergone radiotherapy or chemotherapy before, or who had another cancer at the same time, was left out of the study. Surgical tissue pieces of roughly 1-2.3 cm3 were preserved in RNAlater solution and stored at -80 °C until use. The library relied on multiplex PCR. Sequenced using an Illumina HiSeq 2500. TCRbeta libraries were constructed through three rounds of nested PCR with primers (Table S4) according to protocols adapted from ARM-PCR. PCR products of 200-500 bp were gel-excised and purified with the QIAquick gel extraction kit before sequencing. The authors' analysis ran thus. Trimmomatic was used to clean the reads, FLASH merged the cleaned reads into complete CDR3 sequences, and MiTCR assigned the sequences to V(D)J germline segments. Clonal diversity was calculated as the inverse Simpson's index using VDJtools. Productive reads were defined as in-frame sequences without a premature stop codon. TCRdb passed the public sequencing reads through fastp at Q25 and MiXCR, retaining productive beta sequences. For every CDR3 protein sequence, its rows merge into one entry that carries the most common genes and DNA. TCRdb assigned the V and J calls; the authors' analysis was not used. The sample table contains 120,000 or so distinct CDR3 sequences; only one count was recorded for about 66% of them. The leading ten clones occupy around 13% of the sample.

This TCR derives from a man aged 30-40 years with non-small cell lung cancer. Sequenced: lung tumor tissue. The chain was built from TRBV20-1 and TRBJ2-1, with TRBD2 matching 7 junction bases. The CDR3 protein sequence reads: CSARDIRREKNEQFF. The bases read TGCAGTGCTAGAGATATACGGCGGGAGAAGAATGAGCAGTTCTTC.